Below are 15 T cell receptor beta chains sequenced from a single sample in a study of blood T cell repertoires in COVID-19. This table comes from immunoSEQ multiplex PCR, and its TCRdb copy is limited to in-frame clones, with some not included. Of 350,000 to 550,000 clones listed, approximately 90% are singletons. The sample consisted of peripheral blood. The receptor source for this set is a woman aged 25 to 39 with acute or convalescent COVID-19.

The V gene is TRBV29-1, the J gene TRBJ2-5, with D hard to call. The CDR3 length is 12 residues. Trimming left V 6 bases short and J 5 bases short, with 13 bases between. Germline CDR1 SQVTM, CDR2 ANQGSEA. The CDR3 spells CSVSLAGETQYF. Here the CDR3 DNA reads TGCAGCGTCTCCCTGGCCGGGGAGACCCAGTACTTC.

The rearrangement uses TRBV2 and TRBJ2-7; 10 positions match TRBD2. V was pared by 2 bases and J by 0 bases, with 10 bases of the junction left unmatched. The germline V gene has CDR1 SNHLY and CDR2 FYNNEI. The CDR3 is 18 amino acids. This chain's CDR3 is CASSEWAGSGGPSYEQYF. CDR3 DNA: TGTGCCAGCAGTGAATGGGCGGGTAGCGGGGGGCCCTCCTACGAGCAGTACTTC.

This chain uses TRBV15 with TRBJ2-7; D gene unclear. The CDR3 is 16 residues long. CDR1 and CDR2 (germline): LNHNV, YYDKDF (reference sequence). The germline V and J ends were trimmed by 0 bases and 3 bases, with 15 bases remaining between them. The CDR3 coding sequence is TGTGCCACCAGCAGAGATGGATTTCCTCACTACTACGAGCAGTACTTC. Its translation: CATSRDGFPHYYEQYF. Combining the CDR3 with reference TRBV15 and TRBJ2-7 gives the whole variable domain DAMVIQNPRYQVTQFGKPVTLSCSQTLNHNVMYWYQQKSSQAPKLLFHYYDKDFNNEADTPDNFQSRRPNTSFCFLDIRSPGLGDTAMYLCATSRDGFPHYYEQYFGPGTRLTVT.

This chain connects TRBV5-3 to TRBJ1-2; 7 nucleotides line up with TRBD1. TRBV5-3 is an open reading frame, and its role is uncertain. The junction had 11 bases not matched to a gene; V was cut back by 0 bases and J by 6 bases. This CDR3 is 16 amino acids long. The CDR3 DNA sequence: TGTGCCAGAAGCTTGGCCCCAGACAGGGACCTGAATGGCTACACCTTC. Amino acid sequence: CARSLAPDRDLNGYTF.

This clone occurred a few times. J is TRBJ2-1 and V is TRBV24-1, with D possibly being TRBD1 (5 bases). Deletions cut 6 bases from V and 4 bases from J, with 9 bases between. The V gene's germline CDR1 is KGHDR and CDR2 SFDVKD. The CDR3 spans 13 residues. The CDR3 here is CATSRDSYNEQFF. CDR3 bases: TGTGCCACCAGTCGTGACAGTTACAATGAGCAGTTCTTC.

The chain couples TRBV3-1 (or the pseudogene TRBV3-2) to TRBJ2-2; 8 nucleotides align to TRBD1. The CDR3 length is 15 residues. V lost 1 base, J lost 5 bases, and 3 bases stayed unmatched. Germline CDR1 reads LGHDT; CDR2 reads YNNKEL (reference sequence). The chain's CDR3 is CASSQGTGSTGELFF. The CDR3, as DNA: TGTGCCAGCAGCCAAGGGACAGGGTCGACCGGGGAGCTGTTTTTT.

The chain employs TRBV29-1 and TRBJ1-1, with 9 bases matching TRBD1. This CDR3 spans 12 amino acids. The V gene's germline CDR1 is SQVTM and CDR2 ANQGSEA. The J segment lost 7 bases and the V segment lost 3 bases, leaving 3 bases of the junction unmatched. CDR3 loop: CSVDRQGVEAFF. In nucleotides, the CDR3 is TGCAGCGTTGATCGACAGGGGGTTGAAGCTTTCTTT.

The sample holds one count of this clone. This rearrangement joins TRBV11-2 to TRBJ2-7; D unclear. The CDR3 has 13 residues. CDR1 and CDR2 from the germline V gene are SGHAT and FQNNGV. Trimming removed 0 bases from V and 3 bases from J, with 6 bases in between. The DNA for the CDR3 is TGTGCCAGCAGCTTAGAGGCCCGCTACGAGCAGTACTTC. Amino acid sequence: CASSLEARYEQYF. The full variable domain, completed using reference TRBV11-2 and TRBJ2-7, is EAGVAQSPRYKIIEKRQSVAFWCNPISGHATLYWYQQILGQGPKLLIQFQNNGVVDDSQLPKDRFSAERLKGVDSTLKIQPAKLEDSAVYLCASSLEARYEQYFGPGTRLTVT.

This sequence joins TRBV14 and TRBJ2-7, with 9 positions matching TRBD2. This CDR3 contains 14 residues. V lost 1 base, J lost 6 bases, and 4 bases stayed unmatched. Germline V gene lookup returns CDR1 SGHDN and CDR2 FVKESK. The CDR3 loop is CASSQASGVSEQYF. The CDR3 nucleotides read TGTGCCAGCAGCCAAGCTAGCGGGGTTTCCGAGCAGTACTTC.

This chain connects TRBV9 to TRBJ2-5; the D gene is possibly TRBD2 (6 bases). From germline, CDR1 is SGDLS and CDR2 YYNGEE. V lost 0 bases and J lost 1, with 10 bases in between. The CDR3 runs 15 residues. CDR3 protein: CASSVAGVTQETQYF. CDR3 DNA: TGTGCCAGCAGCGTAGCGGGGGTCACCCAAGAGACCCAGTACTTC.

In its sample, this clone was seen once. The gene calls are TRBV27 and TRBJ2-7, with D possibly matching TRBD2 (6 bases). Germline V gene sequence: CDR1 MNHEY, CDR2 SMNVEV (reference sequence). The CDR3 is 15 amino acids. Trimming took 2 bases from V and 4 from J, leaving 15 bases between them. CDR3 coding DNA: TGTGCCAGCAGTTTAGGCAGACTAGGGGTATACGAGCAGTACTTC. As protein: CASSLGRLGVYEQYF.

V is TRBV19 and J is TRBJ1-5; D possibly corresponds to TRBD1 (5 bases). The CDR3 loop spans 15 amino acids. CDR1 is LNHDA and CDR2 is SQIVND in the germline V gene (reference sequence). V was shortened by 3 bases and J by 5 bases, with 14 bases between the two germline ends. CDR3 protein: CASSMAGPFYQPQHF. The CDR3 DNA reads as TGTGCCAGTAGTATGGCAGGGCCTTTTTATCAGCCCCAGCATTTT.

This chain connects TRBV13 to TRBJ1-6, with D possibly matching TRBD1 (6 bases). V was pared by 5 bases and J by 7 bases, with 15 bases between. Germline CDR1 reads PRHDT; CDR2 reads FYEKMQ (reference sequence). This CDR3 region has 15 residues. CDR3 bases: TGTGCCAGCAGCCACAGTCAGGGGCCAAATTCACCCCTCCACTTT. As protein: CASSHSQGPNSPLHF. Full variable domain (remainder filled in from reference TRBV13 and TRBJ1-6): AAGVIQSPRHLIKEKRETATLKCYPIPRHDTVYWYQQGPGQDPQFLISFYEKMQSDKGSIPDRFSAQQFSDYHSELNMSSLELGDSALYFCASSHSQGPNSPLHFGNGTRLTVT.

The chain employs TRBV24-1 and TRBJ2-3; 14 bases fit TRBD2. CDR1 KGHDR and CDR2 SFDVKD come from the germline V gene. V was clipped by 2 bases and J by 6 bases; unmatched bases: 12. The CDR3 has 19 amino acids. CDR3 sequence (DNA): TGTGCCACCAGTGATTCAGGACTAGCGGGGGGACCCGCCGGCGATACGCAGTATTTT. Encoded protein: CATSDSGLAGGPAGDTQYF.

The chain recombines TRBV30 with TRBJ1-4; D might be TRBD1 (5 bases). The CDR3 has 13 residues. V was trimmed by 3 bases and J by 11 bases, leaving 16 bases between them. From germline, CDR1 is GTSNPN and CDR2 SVGIG (reference sequence). The CDR3 bases are TGTGCCTGGAGCGTAGCTCAGGGAGGCAAACTGTTTTTT. Protein sequence: CAWSVAQGGKLFF. Supplemented by reference TRBV30 and TRBJ1-4, the full variable domain reads SQTIHQWPATLVQPVGSPLSLECTVEGTSNPNLYWYRQAAGRGLQLLFYSVGIGQISSEVPQNLSASRPQDRQFILSSKKLLLSDSGFYLCAWSVAQGGKLFFGSGTQLSVL.